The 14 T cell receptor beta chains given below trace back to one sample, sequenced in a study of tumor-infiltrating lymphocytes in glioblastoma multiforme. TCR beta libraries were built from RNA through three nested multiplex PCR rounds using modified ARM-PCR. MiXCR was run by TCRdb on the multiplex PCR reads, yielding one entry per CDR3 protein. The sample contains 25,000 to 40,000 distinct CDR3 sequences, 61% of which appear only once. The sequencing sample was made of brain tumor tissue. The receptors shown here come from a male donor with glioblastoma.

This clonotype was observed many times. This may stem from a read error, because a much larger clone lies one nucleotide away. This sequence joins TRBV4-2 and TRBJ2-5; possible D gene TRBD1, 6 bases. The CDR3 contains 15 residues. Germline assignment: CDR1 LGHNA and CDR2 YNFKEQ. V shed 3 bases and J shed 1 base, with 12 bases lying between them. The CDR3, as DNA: TGTGCCAGCAGCCAGGGTCCGGACAGCCAAGAGACCCAGTACTTC. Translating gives CASSQGPDSQETQYF.

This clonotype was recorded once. The CDR3, as DNA: TGTGCCAGCAGCGGATGGATTAGCGTATACAATGAGCAGTTCTTC. It specifies CASSGWISVYNEQFF. V usage is TRBV6-5 and J usage is TRBJ2-1; a weak D match, TRBD2 (5 bases). Trimming pared 6 bases from V and 4 bases from J, leaving 16 bases between. The CDR3 has 15 residues. Per the germline V gene, CDR1 is MNHEY and CDR2 is SVGAGI.

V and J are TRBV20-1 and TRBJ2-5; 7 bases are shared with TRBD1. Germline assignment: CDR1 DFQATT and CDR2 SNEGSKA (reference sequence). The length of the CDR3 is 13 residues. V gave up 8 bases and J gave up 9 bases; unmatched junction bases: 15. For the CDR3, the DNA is TGCAGTTCGACGACAGGGCTCCTTAGGGCCCAGTACTTC. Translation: CSSTTGLLRAQYF.

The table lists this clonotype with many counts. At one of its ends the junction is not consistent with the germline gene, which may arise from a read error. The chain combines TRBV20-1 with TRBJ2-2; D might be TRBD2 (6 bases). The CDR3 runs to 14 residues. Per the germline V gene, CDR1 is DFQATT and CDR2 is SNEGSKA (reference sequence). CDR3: CSAVATSYTGVLFF. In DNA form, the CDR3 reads TGCAGTGCCGTCGCCACTAGCTACACCGGGGTGCTGTTTTTT.

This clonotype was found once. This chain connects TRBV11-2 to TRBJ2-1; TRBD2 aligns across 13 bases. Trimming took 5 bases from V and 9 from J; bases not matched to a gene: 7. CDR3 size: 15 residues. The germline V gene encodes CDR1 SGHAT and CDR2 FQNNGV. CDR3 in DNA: TGTGCCAGCAGCCTAGGGACTAGCGGGATGGTTGAGCAGTTCTTC. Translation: CASSLGTSGMVEQFF.

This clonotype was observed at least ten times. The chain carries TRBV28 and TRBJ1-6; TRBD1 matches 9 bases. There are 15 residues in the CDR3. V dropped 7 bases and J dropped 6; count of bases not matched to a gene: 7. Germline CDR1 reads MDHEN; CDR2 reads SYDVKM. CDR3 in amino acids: CASISPGQGNSPLHF. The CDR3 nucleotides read TGTGCCAGCATATCTCCGGGACAGGGTAATTCACCCCTCCACTTT.

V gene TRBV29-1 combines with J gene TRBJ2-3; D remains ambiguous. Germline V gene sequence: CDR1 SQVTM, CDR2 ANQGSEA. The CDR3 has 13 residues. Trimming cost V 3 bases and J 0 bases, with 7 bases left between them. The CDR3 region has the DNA TGCAGCGTTGAGGGCAGTAGCACAGATACGCAGTATTTT. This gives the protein CSVEGSSTDTQYF.

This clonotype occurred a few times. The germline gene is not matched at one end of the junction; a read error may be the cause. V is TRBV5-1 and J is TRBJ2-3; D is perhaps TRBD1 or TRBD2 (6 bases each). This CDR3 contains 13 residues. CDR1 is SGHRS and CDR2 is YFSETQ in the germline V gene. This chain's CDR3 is CASSEGGTDTHYF. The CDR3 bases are TGCGCCAGCAGCGAGGGGGGTACAGATACGCATTATTTC.

This CDR3 is CATSDMQATSSGTGELFF. In DNA, the CDR3 is TGTGCCACCAGTGATATGCAGGCTACTAGCTCGGGCACCGGGGAGCTGTTTTTT. V is TRBV24-1 and J is TRBJ2-2, with TRBD2 as a possible D gene (6 bases). The CDR3 totals 18 residues. The V gene lost 3 bases and the J gene lost 4 bases, with 20 bases spanning the gap. Germline lookup yields CDR1 KGHDR and CDR2 SFDVKD.

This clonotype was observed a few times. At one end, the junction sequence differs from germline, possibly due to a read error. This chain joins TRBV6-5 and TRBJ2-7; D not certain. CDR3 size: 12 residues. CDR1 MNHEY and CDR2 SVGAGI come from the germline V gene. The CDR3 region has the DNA TGTGCCAGCCTCCCCTCGGGCTACGAGCAGTGCTTC. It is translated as CASLPSGYEQCF.

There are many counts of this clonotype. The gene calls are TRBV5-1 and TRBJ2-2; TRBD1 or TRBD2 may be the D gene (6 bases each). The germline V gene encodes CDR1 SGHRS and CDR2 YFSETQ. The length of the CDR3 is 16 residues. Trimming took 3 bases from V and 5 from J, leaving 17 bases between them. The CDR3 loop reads CASSWGDTRGTGELFF. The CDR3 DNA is TGCGCCAGCAGCTGGGGGGACACCCGGGGGACCGGGGAGCTGTTTTTT.

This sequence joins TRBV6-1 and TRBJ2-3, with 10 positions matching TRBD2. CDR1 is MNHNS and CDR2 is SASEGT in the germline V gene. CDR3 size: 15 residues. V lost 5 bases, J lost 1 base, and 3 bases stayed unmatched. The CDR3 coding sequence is TGTGCCAGCAGTTGGACTAGCGGACGCACAGATACGCAGTATTTT. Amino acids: CASSWTSGRTDTQYF.

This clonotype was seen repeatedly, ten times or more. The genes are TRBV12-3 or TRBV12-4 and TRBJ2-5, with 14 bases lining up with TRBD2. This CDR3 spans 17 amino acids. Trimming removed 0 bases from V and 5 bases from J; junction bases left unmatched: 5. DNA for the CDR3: TGTGCCAGCAGTTTAGCGGCGGGACTAGCGGGAGTTGAGACCCAGTACTTC. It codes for CASSLAAGLAGVETQYF.

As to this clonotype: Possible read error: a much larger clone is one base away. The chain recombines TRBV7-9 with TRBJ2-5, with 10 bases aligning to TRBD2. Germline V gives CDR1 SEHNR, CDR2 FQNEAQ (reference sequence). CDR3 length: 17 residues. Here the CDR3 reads CAISPGLAFGVQETQYF. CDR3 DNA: TGTGCCATCAGCCCGGGACTAGCGTTCGGGGTCCAAGAGACCCAGTACTTC. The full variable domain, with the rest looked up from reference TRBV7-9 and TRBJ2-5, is DTGVSQNPRHKITKRGQNVTFRCDPISEHNRLYWYRQTLGQGPEFLTYFQNEAQLEKSRLLSDRFSAERPKGSFSTLEIQRTEQGDSAMYLCAISPGLAFGVQETQYFGPGTRLLVL.